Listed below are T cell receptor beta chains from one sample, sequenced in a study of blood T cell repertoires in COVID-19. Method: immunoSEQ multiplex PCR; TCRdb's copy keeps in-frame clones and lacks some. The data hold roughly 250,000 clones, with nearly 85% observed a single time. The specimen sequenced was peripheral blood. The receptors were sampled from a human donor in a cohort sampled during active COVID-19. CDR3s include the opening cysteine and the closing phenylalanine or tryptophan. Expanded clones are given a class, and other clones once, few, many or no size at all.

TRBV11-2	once	CASSFGTGEPYGYTF
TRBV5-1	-	CASSYASGTLDEQFF
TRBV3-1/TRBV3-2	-	CASSQNTDRGQPQHF
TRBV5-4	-	CASSFGGRYEQYF
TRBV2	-	CASKPTVRGTNEKLFF
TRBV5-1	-	CASSLVGGAGYTF
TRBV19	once	CASRLTGVREDTQYF
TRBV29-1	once	CSVGRRGSNTEAFF
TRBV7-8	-	CASSLFASGSANTGELFF
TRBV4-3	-	CASSQDQGRMLETQYF
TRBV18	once	CASSGRQGVLAGYTF
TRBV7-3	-	CASSREGQNTEAFF
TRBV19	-	CASSIISRSPGELFF
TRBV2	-	CAIEETQYF
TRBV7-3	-	CASSLNPGTGGETQYF
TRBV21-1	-	CASSKGATQYF
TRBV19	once	CASSLRLAGGADTQYF
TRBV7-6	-	CASSHGYAGAADTQYF
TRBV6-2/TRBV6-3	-	CASSYSSGLVEQYF
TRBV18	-	CASSPRDLKTYEQYF
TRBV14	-	CASSQWTGINSPLHF
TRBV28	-	CASSSTPLLSRGYTF
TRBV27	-	CASSKTGYTEAFF